The rows below give T cell receptor beta chains drawn from one sample of a study of blood T cell repertoires in COVID-19. The repertoire was sequenced with immunoSEQ multiplex PCR; TCRdb's copy has only in-frame clones and lacks some. The table records about 200,000 clones, roughly 83% of them present only once. Sequencing was carried out using PBMCs or T cells enriched from blood (not recorded which). Every receptor here comes from a man aged 35-49 years with acute COVID-19. Both conserved end residues are part of each CDR3. D genes are given only for firm matches. Some rows have no size entry. The others give once, few or many, or a class for an expanded clone.

CDR3 protein | CDR3 DNA | V gene | clone size | J gene | D gene
CASSAPGGGYEQYF | TGTGCCAGCAGTGCCCCGGGAGGAGGCTACGAGCAGTACTTC | TRBV6-6 | . | TRBJ2-7 | TRBD2
CASNSPQGQGGQPQHF | TGTGCCAGCAACTCCCCCCAAGGACAGGGCGGTCAGCCCCAGCATTTT | TRBV28 | . | TRBJ1-5 | TRBD1
CASSQDPGGGTHSNQPQHF | TGTGCCAGCAGCCAAGACCCCGGCGGGGGTACCCATAGCAATCAGCCCCAGCATTTT | TRBV3-1/TRBV3-2 | few | TRBJ1-5 | .
CASTSRGLGNEQFF | TGTGCCAGCACCTCCAGGGGACTAGGGAATGAGCAGTTCTTC | TRBV13 | . | TRBJ2-1 | TRBD2
CASRPGAGGPTGELFF | TGCGCCAGCAGACCTGGAGCGGGAGGGCCGACCGGGGAGCTGTTTTTT | TRBV5-1 | . | TRBJ2-2 | TRBD2
CASSQTGGGSGNTIYF | TGCGCCAGCAGCCAAACGGGGGGCGGCTCTGGAAACACCATATATTTT | TRBV5-1 | . | TRBJ1-3 | .
CASRSRGTEAFF | TGTGCCAGCAGATCACGGGGCACTGAAGCTTTCTTT | TRBV28 | . | TRBJ1-1 | .
CASTTRQGRYTF | TGTGCCAGTACCACCCGACAGGGCCGCTACACCTTC | TRBV19 | few | TRBJ1-2 | TRBD1
CASSTGGVGYTF | TGTGCCAGCAGTACAGGGGGAGTAGGCTACACCTTC | TRBV6-5 | . | TRBJ1-2 | TRBD1
CASSLGREGTYEQYF | TGTGCCAGCAGTTTAGGCAGGGAGGGAACCTACGAGCAGTACTTC | TRBV27 | . | TRBJ2-7 | TRBD2
CASIEGRTHYGYTF | TGTGCCAGCATCGAAGGGAGGACTCACTATGGCTACACCTTC | TRBV7-9 | . | TRBJ1-2 | .
CSVLRDSDNEQYF | TGCAGCGTCCTCCGGGACAGTGACAACGAGCAGTACTTC | TRBV29-1 | . | TRBJ2-7 | TRBD1
CASSSTLRGEAFF | TGTGCCAGCAGCTCGACCTTAAGGGGTGAAGCTTTCTTT | TRBV11-3 | . | TRBJ1-1 | .
CASGLLASYNEQFF | TGTGCCAGCGGACTACTAGCCTCATACAATGAGCAGTTCTTC | TRBV19 | . | TRBJ2-1 | .
CATSRFSSSGNEQFF | TGTGCCACCAGCAGATTTTCTTCTTCGGGCAATGAGCAGTTCTTC | TRBV15 | . | TRBJ2-1 | .
CASVAGTAEINEKLFF | TGTGCCAGCGTAGCCGGGACAGCCGAGATTAATGAAAAACTGTTTTTT | TRBV28 | once | TRBJ1-4 | TRBD1
CASSLRDRGLGGANVLTF | TGTGCCAGCAGCCTCCGGGACAGGGGGCTTGGTGGGGCCAACGTCCTGACTTTC | TRBV3-1/TRBV3-2 | once | TRBJ2-6 | TRBD1
CASSLANQPQHF | TGTGCCAGCAGTCTGGCCAATCAGCCCCAGCATTTT | TRBV28 | . | TRBJ1-5 | .
CSASDGKAFF | TGCAGCGCCTCGGACGGGAAAGCTTTCTTT | TRBV29-1 | . | TRBJ1-1 | .
CASSFREWETQYF | TGTGCCAGCAGCTTCCGGGAGTGGGAGACCCAGTACTTC | TRBV7-9 | . | TRBJ2-5 | .
CSVGEQGAWGYTF | TGCAGCGTTGGCGAACAGGGGGCGTGGGGCTACACCTTC | TRBV29-1 | . | TRBJ1-2 | TRBD1
CASSPPGREGLNNEQFF | TGTGCCAGCTCACCACCCGGGCGGGAGGGCCTCAACAATGAGCAGTTCTTC | TRBV18 | . | TRBJ2-1 | TRBD2
CASSRNRELNTEAFF | TGTGCCAGTAGTAGAAACAGGGAATTGAACACTGAAGCTTTCTTT | TRBV19 | . | TRBJ1-1 | .
CASSRDTEAFF | TGCGCCAGCAGCCGAGACACTGAAGCTTTCTTT | TRBV4-1 | . | TRBJ1-1 | .
CASGREMNTEAFF | TGTGCCAGCGGACGGGAAATGAACACTGAAGCTTTCTTT | TRBV19 | few | TRBJ1-1 | .
CASSLSSGSSYNEQFF | TGCGCCAGCAGCCTTTCTAGCGGGTCATCCTACAATGAGCAGTTCTTC | TRBV4-1 | once | TRBJ2-1 | TRBD2
CASSSGTGFGELFF | TGTGCCAGCAGTTCCGGAACAGGGTTCGGGGAGCTGTTTTTT | TRBV28 | few | TRBJ2-2 | .
CSVEDGEAFF | TGCAGCGTTGAAGACGGGGAAGCTTTCTTT | TRBV29-1 | . | TRBJ1-1 | .
CASSFPGSNQPQHF | TGTGCCAGCAGTTTCCCGGGAAGCAATCAGCCCCAGCATTTT | TRBV28 | . | TRBJ1-5 | .
CASSLNGQGGDTQYF | TGTGCCAGCAGCTTAAACGGCCAGGGGGGAGATACGCAGTATTTT | TRBV7-2 | . | TRBJ2-3 | .
CASSPDIDKPKLFF | TGTGCCAGCAGTCCGGACATCGACAAGCCAAAACTGTTTTTT | TRBV7-9 | . | TRBJ1-4 | .
CASSRQANQPQHF | TGTGCCAGCAGCCGACAGGCCAATCAGCCCCAGCATTTT | TRBV6-5 | . | TRBJ1-5 | .
CATSDSRELVDTQYF | TGTGCCACCAGTGATTCGAGGGAGTTAGTGGATACGCAGTATTTT | TRBV24-1 | . | TRBJ2-3 | .
CASSERSVSGIFEQYF | TGTGCCAGCAGTGAAAGAAGCGTTAGCGGGATATTCGAGCAGTACTTC | TRBV6-1 | . | TRBJ2-7 | TRBD2
CASTTGETQYF | TGTGCCAGCACGACAGGAGAGACCCAGTACTTC | TRBV6-5 | once | TRBJ2-5 | .
CASSFYRRDTGELFF | TGTGCCAGCAGCTTTTACAGGAGGGACACCGGGGAGCTGTTTTTT | TRBV7-2 | . | TRBJ2-2 | .
CASSSSVGTGFSPLHF | TGTGCCAGCAGCTCTTCTGTGGGGACAGGGTTTTCACCCCTCCACTTT | TRBV7-9 | once | TRBJ1-6 | TRBD1
CASLDRAANYGYTF | TGTGCCAGTCTTGACAGGGCTGCTAACTATGGCTACACCTTC | TRBV19 | . | TRBJ1-2 | TRBD1
CSVQQDSYEQYF | TGCAGCGTACAACAGGACTCCTACGAGCAGTACTTC | TRBV29-1 | . | TRBJ2-7 | .
CASSPGQGGEQYF | TGTGCCAGCAGCCCGGGACAGGGGGGCGAGCAGTACTTC | TRBV28 | . | TRBJ2-7 | TRBD1
CASSQGQGFEAFF | TGTGCCAGCAGCCAGGGACAGGGGTTTGAAGCTTTCTTT | TRBV3-1/TRBV3-2 | few | TRBJ1-1 | TRBD1
CASSQGESGQGAGETQYF | TGTGCCAGCAGCCAAGGGGAGAGCGGACAGGGGGCTGGGGAGACCCAGTACTTC | TRBV3-1/TRBV3-2 | . | TRBJ2-5 | TRBD1
CASSYGPGMNTEAFF | TGTGCCAGCAGCTATGGACCAGGGATGAACACTGAAGCTTTCTTT | TRBV11-2 | . | TRBJ1-1 | .
CASLTGVSYGYTF | TGTGCCAGCCTGACAGGGGTCAGCTATGGCTACACCTTC | TRBV2 | few | TRBJ1-2 | TRBD1
CASSLRHGSGTEAFF | TGTGCCAGCAGCCTTCGACACGGGAGCGGCACTGAAGCTTTCTTT | TRBV21-1 | . | TRBJ1-1 | .
CASSKEGGTEKLFF | TGTGCCAGCAGCAAAGAGGGAGGAACGGAAAAACTGTTTTTT | TRBV21-1 | . | TRBJ1-4 | .